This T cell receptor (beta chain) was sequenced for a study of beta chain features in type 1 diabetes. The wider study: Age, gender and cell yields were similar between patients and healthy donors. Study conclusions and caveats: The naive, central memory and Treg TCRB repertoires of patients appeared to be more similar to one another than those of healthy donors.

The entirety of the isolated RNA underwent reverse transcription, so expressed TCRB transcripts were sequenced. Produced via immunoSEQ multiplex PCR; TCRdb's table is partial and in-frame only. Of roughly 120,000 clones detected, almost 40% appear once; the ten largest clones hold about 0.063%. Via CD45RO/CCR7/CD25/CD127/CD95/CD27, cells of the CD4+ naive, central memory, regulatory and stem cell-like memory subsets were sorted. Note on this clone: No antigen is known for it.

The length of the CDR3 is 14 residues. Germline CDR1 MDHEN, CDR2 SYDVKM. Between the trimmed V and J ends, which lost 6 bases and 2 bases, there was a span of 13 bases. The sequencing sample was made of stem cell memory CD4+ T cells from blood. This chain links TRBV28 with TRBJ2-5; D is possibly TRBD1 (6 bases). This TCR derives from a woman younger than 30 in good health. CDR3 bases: TGTGCCAGCAGCTCTGGACAGAGACAAGAGACCCAGTACTTC. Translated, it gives CASSSGQRQETQYF.